Following are 31 T cell receptor beta chains from one sample sequenced in a study of blood T cell repertoires in COVID-19. The table came from immunoSEQ multiplex PCR; TCRdb's copy has only in-frame clones and leaves some out. This table holds a few hundred thousand clones, about nine tenths found once. Input material: peripheral blood. These TCRs come from a woman younger than 45 with COVID-19, enrolled during active disease.

This clone was counted only a few times. The gene calls are TRBV28 and TRBJ1-1; tentatively, D is TRBD1 (6 bases). The CDR3 runs to 14 residues. V dropped 5 bases and J dropped 5 bases, with 15 bases sitting between them. Germline V lookup: CDR1 MDHEN, CDR2 SYDVKM. The CDR3 nucleotides read TGTGCCAGCAGTCCGGGACAAAGAGGAACTGAAGCTTTCTTT. It specifies CASSPGQRGTEAFF. Full variable domain (rest looked up from reference TRBV28 and TRBJ1-1): DVKVTQSSRYLVKRTGEKVFLECVQDMDHENMFWYRQDPGLGLRLIYFSYDVKMKEKGDIPEGYSVSREKKERFSLILESASTNQTSMYLCASSPGQRGTEAFFGQGTRLTVV.

The V and J genes are TRBV29-1 and TRBJ2-1; 7 bases map to TRBD2. The CDR3 is made up of 14 amino acids. The V and J ends lost 6 bases and 2 bases, in that order; junction bases with no gene match: 7. Germline V CDR1 and CDR2: SQVTM, ANQGSEA. The CDR3 loop is CSVGGGGPYNEQFF. As DNA, the CDR3 is TGCAGCGTGGGGGGGGGAGGCCCCTACAATGAGCAGTTCTTC.

The chain uses TRBV25-1 and TRBJ2-1; D call uncertain. The germline V gene encodes CDR1 MGHDK and CDR2 SYGVNS. Trimming shortened V by 1 base and J by 0 bases, and 7 bases separated the two germline ends. The CDR3 spans 15 residues. The CDR3: CASSEFGASYNEQFF. As DNA, the CDR3 is TGTGCCAGCAGTGAATTTGGAGCCTCCTACAATGAGCAGTTCTTC.

This clone occurred once. The J gene is TRBJ1-5, the V gene TRBV2; no reliable D call. This CDR3 contains 13 residues. CDR1 SNHLY and CDR2 FYNNEI come from the germline V gene. Trimming stripped 3 bases from V and 6 bases from J, with 9 bases between. CDR3 bases: TGTGCCAGCAGTGATCGAGGGAGTCAGCCCCAGCATTTT. Its protein is CASSDRGSQPQHF. Together with reference TRBV2 and TRBJ1-5, the CDR3 gives the full variable domain: EPEVTQTPSHQVTQMGQEVILRCVPISNHLYFYWYRQILGQKVEFLVSFYNNEISEKSEIFDDQFSVERPDGSNFTLKIRSTKLEDSAMYFCASSDRGSQPQHFGDGTRLSIL.

The chain employs TRBV5-6 and TRBJ2-6, with TRBD1 matching 8 bases. Germline values: CDR1 SGHDT, CDR2 YYEEEE. V shed 4 bases and J 2 bases; nucleotides not matched to a gene: 5. This CDR3 has 16 amino acids. The CDR3 loop reads CASSEDRGAGANVLTF. CDR3 coding DNA: TGTGCCAGCAGCGAAGACAGGGGAGCTGGGGCCAACGTCCTGACTTTC.

The rearrangement links TRBV29-1 to TRBJ2-1; D is tentatively TRBD1 or TRBD2 (5 bases each). This CDR3 comprises 11 residues. From germline, CDR1 is SQVTM and CDR2 ANQGSEA. V shed 7 bases and J shed 5 bases, with 9 bases lying between them. DNA for the CDR3: TGCAGCGCGGGGCGGAACAATGAGCAGTTCTTC. Its translation is CSAGRNNEQFF.

The chain joins TRBV30 to TRBJ2-6; D is uncertain. The germline gives CDR1 GTSNPN, CDR2 SVGIG (reference sequence). The CDR3 is made up of 12 amino acids. The ends were cut back, 5 bases at V and 2 bases at J, with 4 bases in the middle. The CDR3 DNA reads as TGTGCCTGGGAGCCTGGGGCCAACGTCCTGACTTTC. Translation gives CAWEPGANVLTF.

This clone was counted between two and nine times. The rearrangement links TRBV5-4 to TRBJ2-2; 9 nucleotides line up with TRBD2. V trimming: 4 bases; J trimming: 2 bases; junction bases outside the gene matches: 6. This CDR3 contains 16 residues. CDR1 and CDR2 (germline): SGHNT, YYREEE (reference sequence). The CDR3 bases are TGTGCCAGCAGCCCAGGACTAGCGACTAACACCGGGGAGCTGTTTTTT. Its protein is CASSPGLATNTGELFF.

This chain links TRBV10-3 with TRBJ2-1, with a weak D call TRBD2 (6 bases). The ends were cut back, 6 bases at V and 5 bases at J, with 20 bases in the middle. Per the germline V gene, CDR1 is ENHRY and CDR2 is SYGVKD. The CDR3 consists of 16 residues. Here the CDR3 reads CAIRRARDPPDNEQFF. In DNA form, the CDR3 reads TGTGCCATCAGAAGGGCGCGGGACCCCCCCGACAATGAGCAGTTCTTC.

The rearrangement links TRBV28 to TRBJ2-7; 7 bases are shared with TRBD1. CDR1 and CDR2 (germline): MDHEN, SYDVKM. The J segment lost 3 bases and the V segment lost 6 bases, leaving 14 bases of the junction unmatched. The CDR3 has 16 amino acids. The CDR3, as DNA: TGTGCCAGCAGACCTCTCCGGGACAGCCCAGGCTACGAGCAGTACTTC. As protein: CASRPLRDSPGYEQYF.

In the case of this clone: An end of the junction differs from the germline gene, which may be a read error. The V and J genes are TRBV18 and TRBJ2-7, with TRBD2 identical over 11 bases. Germline V lookup: CDR1 KGHSH, CDR2 LQKENI. The CDR3 contains 15 residues. The CDR3 sequence: CASSPPGLAAYEQYF. CDR3 nucleotides: TGTGCCAGCTCGCCACCGGGACTAGCGGCCTACGAGCAGTACTTC.

The rearrangement joins TRBV10-2 to TRBJ1-6; 7 bases fit TRBD1. Germline V gene sequence: CDR1 WSHSY, CDR2 SAAADI. The junction had 2 bases not matched to a gene; V was cut back by 4 bases and J by 8 bases. The CDR3 length is 13 residues. CDR3 nucleotide sequence: TGCGCCAGCAGTGCAGACAGGGATTCACCCCTCCACTTT. Its translation is CASSADRDSPLHF.

The chain combines TRBV6-2 or TRBV6-3 with TRBJ1-2; perhaps TRBD1 as D (5 bases). Germline CDR1 reads MNHEY; CDR2 reads SVGEGT. V dropped 2 bases and J dropped 5 bases, with 15 bases sitting between them. This CDR3 has 15 residues. As DNA, the CDR3 is TGTGCCAGCAGTTACGGTTGGGGCGAACTGTATGGCTACACCTTC. This translates into CASSYGWGELYGYTF.

This clone appeared a single time. The rearrangement joins TRBV5-1 to TRBJ2-1, with D possibly matching TRBD2 (6 bases). Trimming stripped 4 bases from V and 7 bases from J, with 12 bases between. This CDR3 has 13 amino acids. Germline-derived CDR1 and CDR2 are SGHRS and YFSETQ. CDR3 region: CASSLTGTNEQFF. CDR3 in DNA: TGCGCCAGCAGCCTAACGGGGACTAATGAGCAGTTCTTC.

This clone was recorded only once. The CDR3 coding sequence is TGTGCCAGCAGTGAAGTAGGGGTGTCCGGCTACACCTTC. The encoded protein is CASSEVGVSGYTF. The genes are TRBV2 and TRBJ1-2; a weak D match, TRBD1 (5 bases). The ends were cut back, 1 base at V and 8 bases at J, with 11 bases in the middle. The CDR3 runs to 13 residues. The germline V gene encodes CDR1 SNHLY and CDR2 FYNNEI.

The chain links TRBV25-1 to TRBJ1-1; D remains unclear. This CDR3 contains 12 residues. Germline loops: CDR1 MGHDK, CDR2 SYGVNS. Trimming cost V 4 bases and J 3 bases, with 6 bases left between them. CDR3 in amino acids: CASSGEYTEAFF. CDR3 bases: TGTGCCAGCAGTGGCGAGTACACTGAAGCTTTCTTT.

The genes are TRBV15 and TRBJ1-2; D may be TRBD1 (6 bases). V lost 2 bases, J lost 3 bases, and 16 bases lay in between. The CDR3 spans 16 residues. Per germline, CDR1 LNHNV and CDR2 YYDKDF (reference sequence). CDR3 loop: CATSRSEGVSDYGYTF. Here the CDR3 DNA reads TGTGCCACCAGCAGATCTGAGGGGGTCTCTGACTATGGCTACACCTTC.

V and J are TRBV6-2 or TRBV6-3 and TRBJ2-7; 7 nucleotides agree with TRBD2. CDR3 length: 15 residues. After removal of 3 bases from V and 0 bases from J, the junction contained 5 bases not matched to a gene. Germline CDR1 reads MNHEY; CDR2 reads SVGEGT. The CDR3, as DNA: TGTGCCAGCAGTTATGCGGGAGCCGTCTCCTACGAGCAGTACTTC. It codes for CASSYAGAVSYEQYF.

The chain uses TRBV18 and TRBJ1-2; tentatively, D is TRBD1 (6 bases). This CDR3 spans 13 amino acids. CDR1 KGHSH and CDR2 LQKENI come from the germline V gene. The ends were cut back, 3 bases at V and 8 bases at J, with 13 bases in the middle. CDR3 protein: CASSPQGQEGYTF. Written as DNA, the CDR3 is TGTGCCAGCTCACCCCAGGGGCAGGAGGGCTACACCTTC. Complete variable domain (other parts from reference TRBV18 and TRBJ1-2): NAGVMQNPRHLVRRRGQEARLRCSPMKGHSHVYWYRQLPEEGLKFMVYLQKENIIDESGMPKERFSAEFPKEGPSILRIQQVVRGDSAAYFCASSPQGQEGYTFGSGTRLTVV.

This sequence joins TRBV19 and TRBJ1-5, with TRBD1 as a possible D gene (6 bases). The CDR3 extends over 15 amino acids. Trimming took off 6 bases at V and 3 bases at J, with 15 bases between the two ends. Looked up from germline, CDR1 is LNHDA and CDR2 is SQIVND (reference sequence). The CDR3 region is CASRLDRSSNQPQHF. The CDR3 DNA follows: TGTGCCAGTAGGCTTGACAGGAGCTCCAATCAGCCCCAGCATTTT. The variable domain in full, completed from reference TRBV19 and TRBJ1-5, reads DGGITQSPKYLFRKEGQNVTLSCEQNLNHDAMYWYRQDPGQGLRLIYYSQIVNDFQKGDIAEGYSVSREKKESFPLTVTSAQKNPTAFYLCASRLDRSSNQPQHFGDGTRLSIL.

CDR3 region: CASSLPAGGVYNEQFF. The CDR3 nucleotides read TGTGCCAGCAGCCTCCCAGCGGGAGGGGTTTACAATGAGCAGTTCTTC. J is TRBJ2-1 and V is TRBV5-4; 10 bases are a match to TRBD2. Germline CDR1 reads SGHNT; CDR2 reads YYREEE (reference sequence). Trimming took 4 bases from V and 4 from J; bases not matched to a gene: 8. This CDR3 has 16 amino acids.

The chain links TRBV6-4 to TRBJ2-1, with D possibly matching TRBD1 (5 bases). The germline V and J ends were trimmed by 0 bases and 7 bases, with 22 bases remaining between them. Germline loops: CDR1 MRHNA, CDR2 SNTAGT. The CDR3 totals 18 residues. For the CDR3, the DNA is TGTGCCAGCAGTGACTCGTGTTCGGTCAGGGATCTGGATAATGAGCAGTTCTTC. Amino acid sequence: CASSDSCSVRDLDNEQFF.

This chain connects TRBV7-2 to TRBJ2-7, with 11 bases aligning to TRBD2. After removal of 5 bases from V and 3 bases from J, the junction contained 6 bases not matched to a gene. The V gene's germline CDR1 is SGHTA and CDR2 FQGNSA. The CDR3 contains 15 residues. Written as DNA, the CDR3 is TGTGCCAGCAGCAGATTCCTAGCGGGAGGCTACGAGCAGTACTTC. Its protein product is CASSRFLAGGYEQYF.

The chain couples TRBV6-5 to TRBJ1-2; 10 bases line up with TRBD1. Trimming took 0 bases from V and 7 from J; bases not matched to a gene: 2. This CDR3 has 14 amino acids. Germline values: CDR1 MNHEY, CDR2 SVGAGI. CDR3 region: CASSYSRTGGGYTF. In DNA, the CDR3 is TGTGCCAGCAGTTACTCTCGGACAGGGGGTGGCTACACCTTC.

The chain links TRBV10-3 to TRBJ2-7; 7 bases line up with TRBD2. Germline CDR1 ENHRY, CDR2 SYGVKD. The CDR3 spans 13 residues. The V gene end was trimmed by 1 base and the J gene end by 9 bases; junction bases not matched to a gene: 6. CDR3 DNA sequence: TGTGCCATCAGTGAGTATGGGGGGGTGAGGCAGTACTTC. Translation: CAISEYGGVRQYF.

The chain joins TRBV2 to TRBJ1-2; D possibly corresponds to TRBD1 (6 bases). The CDR3 is 13 residues long. Germline V gene lookup returns CDR1 SNHLY and CDR2 FYNNEI. V was pared by 6 bases and J by 1 base, with 9 bases between. DNA for the CDR3: TGTGCCAGCAGCGGACAGATTAACTATGGCTACACCTTC. This translates into CASSGQINYGYTF.

The chain links TRBV2 to TRBJ2-1; 9 nucleotides agree with TRBD1. This CDR3 is 14 amino acids long. In germline, CDR1 is SNHLY, CDR2 FYNNEI. Trimming cost V 10 bases and J 7 bases; bases outside gene matches: 11. CDR3 coding DNA: TGTGCCACCCAACAGGGGGCGGTAGTAAATGAGCAGTTCTTC. It encodes CATQQGAVVNEQFF.

V usage is TRBV5-4 and J usage is TRBJ2-3, with D perhaps TRBD1 (6 bases). V lost 0 bases and J 4 bases, leaving 12 bases between the germline ends. Looked up from germline, CDR1 is SGHNT and CDR2 is YYREEE (reference sequence). The CDR3 length is 15 residues. Here the CDR3 reads CASSLDVQGADTQYF. In nucleotides, the CDR3 is TGTGCCAGCAGCTTGGATGTACAGGGAGCAGATACGCAGTATTTT.

Only one count was recorded for this clone. This chain links TRBV24-1 with TRBJ2-5; D perhaps matches TRBD2 (7 bases). Germline lookup yields CDR1 KGHDR and CDR2 SFDVKD. This CDR3 region has 16 residues. V lost 0 bases, J lost 4 bases, and 14 bases lay in between. Here the CDR3 reads CATSDLQEGGGETQYF. In nucleotides, the CDR3 is TGTGCCACCAGTGATTTGCAGGAGGGAGGGGGAGAGACCCAGTACTTC.

This chain uses TRBV7-8 with TRBJ2-7, with D possibly being TRBD2 (5 bases). V was clipped by 3 bases and J by 6 bases, with 9 bases between them. CDR3 length: 12 amino acids. Germline V lookup: CDR1 SGHVS, CDR2 FQNEAQ. CDR3 sequence: CASSFGRAEQYF. Here the CDR3 DNA reads TGTGCCAGCAGCTTTGGGCGGGCCGAGCAGTACTTC.

The genes are TRBV28 and TRBJ1-5, with D uncertain. Trimming took 3 bases from V and 3 from J, leaving 9 bases between them. Germline V gene lookup returns CDR1 MDHEN and CDR2 SYDVKM. The CDR3 contains 14 residues. CDR3 region: CASSLGGFNQPQHF. Here the CDR3 DNA reads TGTGCCAGCAGTTTGGGAGGGTTCAATCAGCCCCAGCATTTT.